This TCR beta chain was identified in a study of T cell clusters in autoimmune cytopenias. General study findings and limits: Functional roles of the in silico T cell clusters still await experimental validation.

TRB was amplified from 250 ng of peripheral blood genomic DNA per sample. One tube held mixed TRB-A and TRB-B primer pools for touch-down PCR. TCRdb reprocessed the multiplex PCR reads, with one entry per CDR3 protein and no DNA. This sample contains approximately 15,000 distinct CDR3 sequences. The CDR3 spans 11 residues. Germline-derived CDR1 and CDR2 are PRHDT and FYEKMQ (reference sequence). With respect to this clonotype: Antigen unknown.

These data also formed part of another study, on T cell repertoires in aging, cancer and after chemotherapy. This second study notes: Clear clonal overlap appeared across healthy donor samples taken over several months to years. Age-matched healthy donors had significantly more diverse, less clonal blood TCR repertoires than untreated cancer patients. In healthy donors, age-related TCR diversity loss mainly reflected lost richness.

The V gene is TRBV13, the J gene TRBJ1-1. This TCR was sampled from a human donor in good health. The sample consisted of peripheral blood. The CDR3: CASSANTEAFF.